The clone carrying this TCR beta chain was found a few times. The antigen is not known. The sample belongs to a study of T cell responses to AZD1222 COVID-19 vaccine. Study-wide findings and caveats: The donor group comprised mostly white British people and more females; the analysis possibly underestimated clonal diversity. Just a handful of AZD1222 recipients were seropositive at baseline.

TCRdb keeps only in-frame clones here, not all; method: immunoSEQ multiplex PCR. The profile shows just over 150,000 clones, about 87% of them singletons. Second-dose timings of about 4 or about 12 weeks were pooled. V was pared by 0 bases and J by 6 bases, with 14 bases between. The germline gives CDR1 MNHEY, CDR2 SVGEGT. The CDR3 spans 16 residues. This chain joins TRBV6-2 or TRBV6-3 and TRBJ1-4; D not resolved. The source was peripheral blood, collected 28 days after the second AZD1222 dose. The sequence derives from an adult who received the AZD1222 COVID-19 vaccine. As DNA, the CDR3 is TGTGCCAGCAGTTACTCCACGGATCGATGGGATGAAAAACTGTTTTTT. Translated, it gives CASSYSTDRWDEKLFF.